Each of the 27 T cell receptor beta chains below was sequenced from the same sample in a study of beta chain features in type 1 diabetes (dated by TCRdb to between 2017 and 2018). The research as a whole found: Type 1 diabetes patients showed a moderate but significant shortening of TCRB CDR3 length in all four CD4+ subsets.

Which antigens these TCRs recognize remains unknown. The receptor library was made with the immunoSEQ multiplex PCR assay. The High Capacity cDNA Reverse Transcription Kit was used to reverse transcribe all of the isolated RNA, meaning that expressed TCRB transcripts were what got sequenced. TCRdb provides this immuneACCESS table in a form limited to in-frame rearrangements. Some clones are lacking; in checked studies, under half of them reflect an unresolved V gene, and why the rest are absent is not known. The sample records around 45,000 clones, 35% to 55% of which are singletons. Clones ranked in the top ten supply around 0.13% of the sample. The source material was stem cell memory CD4+ T cells from blood. Read against the paper, the sample's cell subset or site label means: stem cell-like memory CD4+ T cells. The receptors come from a man aged 25 to 40 with type 1 diabetes.

This chain connects TRBV6-5 to TRBJ2-5; 7 bases are shared with TRBD1. The ends lost 6 bases at V and 11 bases at J; junction bases unmatched: 6. There are 11 residues in the CDR3. Germline assignment: CDR1 MNHEY and CDR2 SVGAGI. The CDR3 loop reads CASRKWGQQYF. The CDR3 nucleotides are TGTGCCAGCAGGAAATGGGGACAGCAGTACTTC.

The chain links TRBV11-3 to TRBJ2-5; 9 bases are shared with TRBD2. This CDR3 contains 15 residues. The germline V gene encodes CDR1 SGHNT and CDR2 YENEEA. The J segment lost 4 bases and the V segment lost 5 bases, leaving 8 bases of the junction unmatched. The CDR3 DNA sequence: TGTGCCAGCAGCCGGACCGGGACTAGCCTAGAGACCCAGTACTTC. Protein: CASSRTGTSLETQYF.

This clone was observed a handful of times. J is TRBJ1-2 and V is TRBV5-1; D unclear. This CDR3 spans 12 amino acids. V lost 4 bases and J 7 bases, leaving 11 bases between the germline ends. Germline lookup yields CDR1 SGHRS and CDR2 YFSETQ. CDR3 nucleotide sequence: TGCGCCAGCAGCGACCTAGGAGGTGGCTACACCTTC. Translation: CASSDLGGGYTF.

The J gene is TRBJ2-7, the V gene TRBV13, with 9 bases identical to TRBD1. This CDR3 spans 14 amino acids. The J segment lost 3 bases and the V segment lost 4 bases, leaving 4 bases of the junction unmatched. Germline CDR1 is PRHDT and CDR2 is FYEKMQ (reference sequence). The CDR3 loop is CASSSGQGVYEQYF. The DNA for the CDR3 is TGTGCCAGCAGCTCGGGACAGGGAGTCTACGAGCAGTACTTC.

The chain couples TRBV18 to TRBJ2-7; 7 positions agree with TRBD2. V shed 3 bases, J shed 5 bases, and the junction held 13 bases outside the gene matches. The germline V gene has CDR1 KGHSH and CDR2 LQKENI. This CDR3 spans 16 amino acids. CDR3 DNA: TGTGCCAGCTCACCGAACGAACTAGCGCGAGGGGACGAGCAGTACTTC. It specifies CASSPNELARGDEQYF.

The chain is built from TRBV7-2 and TRBJ1-5; TRBD1 matches at 7 bases. The CDR3 covers 14 residues. Germline CDR1 SGHTA, CDR2 FQGNSA. V lost 2 bases and J lost 3; bases outside the gene matches: 1. CDR3 DNA: TGTGCCAGCAGCTTACAGGGGGACAATCAGCCCCAGCATTTT. Encoded protein: CASSLQGDNQPQHF.

This clone has more than one count but fewer than ten. This sequence joins TRBV2 and TRBJ2-4; D gene unclear. V was clipped by 3 bases and J by 0 bases, with 9 bases between them. CDR1 and CDR2 from the germline V gene are SNHLY and FYNNEI. The CDR3 is 15 residues long. CDR3 sequence reads: CASSEGRTAKNIQYF. CDR3 sequence (DNA): TGTGCCAGCAGTGAGGGCAGAACAGCCAAAAACATTCAGTACTTC.

This clone was counted only a few times. V usage is TRBV29-1 and J usage is TRBJ1-2; possibly TRBD1 for D (5 bases). The CDR3 spans 12 residues. CDR1 SQVTM and CDR2 ANQGSEA come from the germline V gene. Between the trimmed V and J ends, which lost 6 bases and 8 bases, there was a span of 16 bases. The CDR3 spells CSVRGRDRGYTF. The CDR3 DNA sequence: TGCAGCGTGCGGGGGAGGGATAGAGGCTACACCTTC. Full variable domain (missing parts from reference TRBV29-1 and TRBJ1-2): SAVISQKPSRDICQRGTSLTIQCQVDSQVTMMFWYRQQPGQSLTLIATANQGSEATYESGFVIDKFPISRPNLTFSTLTVSNMSPEDSSIYLCSVRGRDRGYTFGSGTRLTVV.

This clone came up a few times. V gene TRBV7-9 combines with J gene TRBJ2-2; 8 nucleotides line up with TRBD1. The CDR3 length is 16 residues. With V trimmed by 4 bases and J by 4 bases, 8 bases remained unmatched. Germline CDR1 is SEHNR and CDR2 is FQNEAQ (reference sequence). Written as DNA, the CDR3 is TGTGCCAGCAGCTCGGGACAGGCGGCGATCACCGGGGAGCTGTTTTTT. Translated: CASSSGQAAITGELFF.

The CDR3 region is CASSIPGQGGRLFF. The DNA for the CDR3 is TGTGCCAGCAGCATTCCGGGACAGGGGGGTAGACTGTTTTTT. The rearrangement uses TRBV7-9 and TRBJ1-4, with 11 nucleotides matching TRBD1. This CDR3 is 14 amino acids long. Germline CDR1 reads SEHNR; CDR2 reads FQNEAQ (reference sequence). J was trimmed by 13 bases and V by 5 bases; bases with no gene match: 9.

This clone has a single count. The CDR3 loop is CASSKGPFTYEQYF. The CDR3 coding sequence is TGTGCCAGCAGTAAGGGGCCCTTTACCTACGAGCAGTACTTC. The rearrangement joins TRBV28 to TRBJ2-7, with a possible D match to TRBD1 (5 bases). The CDR3 loop spans 14 amino acids. Germline CDR1 is MDHEN and CDR2 is SYDVKM. V lost 5 bases, J lost 2 bases, and 13 bases lay in between.

The V and J genes are TRBV27 and TRBJ2-5, with 8 bases matching TRBD1. The V and J ends lost 5 bases and 4 bases, in that order; junction bases with no gene match: 9. The CDR3 consists of 15 residues. Germline values: CDR1 MNHEY, CDR2 SMNVEV (reference sequence). In nucleotides, the CDR3 is TGTGCCAGCAGTACGACCCAGGGGGCCGGAGAGACCCAGTACTTC. The encoded protein is CASSTTQGAGETQYF.

V and J are TRBV10-3 and TRBJ2-1; TRBD2 aligns across 7 bases. The CDR3 runs to 14 residues. V shed 10 bases and J 0 bases; nucleotides not matched to a gene: 6. Germline V CDR1 and CDR2: ENHRY, SYGVKD. The CDR3 spells CASASGPSYNEQFF. CDR3 in DNA: TGTGCCAGCGCTAGCGGACCCTCCTACAATGAGCAGTTCTTC.

This clone showed up just a few times. The rearrangement links TRBV4-3 to TRBJ2-7; 9 bases are shared with TRBD2. V was pared by 4 bases and J by 3 bases, with 7 bases of the junction left unmatched. This CDR3 region has 15 residues. Per the germline V gene, CDR1 is LGHNA and CDR2 is YSLEER. CDR3: CASSPLAGDLYEQYF. CDR3 nucleotide sequence: TGCGCCAGCAGCCCCTTAGCGGGAGATCTCTACGAGCAGTACTTC.

This rearrangement joins TRBV2 to TRBJ2-2; a possible D gene is TRBD1 (6 bases). The CDR3 is 14 residues long. Trimming removed 11 bases at V and 8 bases at J, with 21 bases between. Germline CDR1 SNHLY, CDR2 FYNNEI. CDR3 sequence reads: CAGGRTPGLGELFF. In DNA form, the CDR3 reads TGTGCCGGGGGCCGGACCCCCGGATTAGGGGAGCTGTTTTTT.

This clone was counted only a few times. The V call is TRBV5-5, the J call TRBJ2-5; tentative D call: TRBD1 (6 bases). The CDR3 runs to 13 residues. Trimming took off 0 bases at V and 5 bases at J, with 8 bases between the two ends. Looked up from germline, CDR1 is SGHKS and CDR2 is YYEKEE (reference sequence). CDR3 region: CASSLAGAETQYF. The CDR3 coding sequence is TGTGCCAGCAGCTTGGCAGGGGCTGAGACCCAGTACTTC.

The V call is TRBV4-1, the J call TRBJ1-5; D gene uncertain. Deletions cut 0 bases from V and 7 bases from J, with 7 bases between. The V gene's germline CDR1 is MGHRA and CDR2 YSYEKL. The CDR3 runs 13 residues. The CDR3 DNA sequence: TGCGCCAGCAGCCAAGAGGAGCGGCAGCCCCAGCATTTT. Its translation: CASSQEERQPQHF.

The CDR3 bases are TGCGCCAGCACCGACGGGAGGGGTGAGCAGTTCTTC. Translation: CASTDGRGEQFF. The chain links TRBV5-1 to TRBJ2-1, with 8 positions matching TRBD2. The V and J ends lost 6 bases and 9 bases, in that order; junction bases with no gene match: 5. The CDR3 consists of 12 residues. Germline lookup yields CDR1 SGHRS and CDR2 YFSETQ.

The chain uses TRBV5-1 and TRBJ2-3; 7 bases map to TRBD2. The CDR3 has 15 amino acids. Germline assignment: CDR1 SGHRS and CDR2 YFSETQ. J was trimmed by 5 bases and V by 3 bases; bases with no gene match: 9. CDR3 amino acids: CASSYGAGDRDTQYF. In DNA form, the CDR3 reads TGCGCCAGCAGCTACGGGGCGGGAGATAGAGATACGCAGTATTTT. Filled out from reference TRBV5-1 and TRBJ2-3, the complete variable domain reads KAGVTQTPRYLIKTRGQQVTLSCSPISGHRSVSWYQQTPGQGLQFLFEYFSETQRNKGNFPGRFSGRQFSNSRSEMNVSTLELGDSALYLCASSYGAGDRDTQYFGPGTRLTVL.

The rearrangement joins TRBV28 to TRBJ1-5; tentative D call: TRBD1 (6 bases). The CDR3 loop spans 13 amino acids. Per the germline V gene, CDR1 is MDHEN and CDR2 is SYDVKM. Trimming cost V 6 bases and J 6 bases, with 12 bases left between them. CDR3 sequence reads: CASRRPGVQPQHF. CDR3 nucleotide sequence: TGTGCCAGCAGAAGACCAGGGGTTCAGCCCCAGCATTTT.

V usage is TRBV15 and J usage is TRBJ2-7; 8 bases are a match to TRBD2. J was trimmed by 0 bases and V by 0 bases; bases with no gene match: 13. The germline gives CDR1 LNHNV, CDR2 YYDKDF (reference sequence). This CDR3 is 19 amino acids long. CDR3 loop: CATSRDRRRLLADSYEQYF. The CDR3 DNA follows: TGTGCCACCAGCAGAGATAGGAGGAGGCTACTAGCGGACTCCTACGAGCAGTACTTC. The full variable domain, in which reference TRBV15 and TRBJ2-7 provide the parts outside the CDR3, is DAMVIQNPRYQVTQFGKPVTLSCSQTLNHNVMYWYQQKSSQAPKLLFHYYDKDFNNEADTPDNFQSRRPNTSFCFLDIRSPGLGDTAMYLCATSRDRRRLLADSYEQYFGPGTRLTVT.

V is TRBV6-5 and J is TRBJ1-2; 9 bases fit TRBD1. Germline V lookup: CDR1 MNHEY, CDR2 SVGAGI. The V and J ends lost 2 bases and 4 bases, in that order; junction bases with no gene match: 2. CDR3 length equals 14 residues. CDR3 sequence reads: CASSYGQGTYGYTF. DNA of the CDR3: TGTGCCAGCAGTTACGGACAGGGGACCTATGGCTACACCTTC.

The V gene is TRBV18, the J gene TRBJ2-5; the D gene is possibly TRBD2 (5 bases). Germline V gene data show CDR1 as KGHSH and CDR2 as LQKENI. The CDR3 has 13 amino acids. Trimming took 4 bases from V and 2 from J, leaving 8 bases between them. CDR3 sequence reads: CASSLASQETQYF. In DNA form, the CDR3 reads TGTGCCAGCTCACTAGCGAGTCAAGAGACCCAGTACTTC.

The rearrangement links TRBV6-5 to TRBJ1-5; no reliable D call. This CDR3 comprises 13 residues. Germline-derived CDR1 and CDR2 are MNHEY and SVGAGI. V shed 0 bases and J shed 8 bases, with 8 bases lying between them. The CDR3 DNA is TGTGCCAGCAGTTACTCGGTAACAGAGCCCCAGCATTTT. Its translation is CASSYSVTEPQHF.

The gene calls are TRBV6-5 and TRBJ2-7; maybe TRBD2 (6 bases). The CDR3 sequence is 15 residues long. In germline, CDR1 is MNHEY, CDR2 SVGAGI. Trimming pared 5 bases from V and 3 bases from J, leaving 17 bases between. The CDR3 sequence: CASSTPGLAGYEQYF. The CDR3 nucleotides read TGTGCCAGCAGTACCCCGGGACTTGCGGGCTACGAGCAGTACTTC.

This clone was counted a few times. The chain carries TRBV7-9 and TRBJ2-1, with 10 bases fitting TRBD2. The CDR3 extends over 15 amino acids. In germline, CDR1 is SEHNR, CDR2 FQNEAQ (reference sequence). With V trimmed by 3 bases and J by 2 bases, 1 base remained unmatched. The CDR3 loop reads CASSLLAGAYNEQFF. The CDR3 bases are TGTGCCAGCAGCTTGCTAGCGGGGGCCTACAATGAGCAGTTCTTC.

The J gene is TRBJ1-4, the V gene TRBV18; the D gene is possibly TRBD1 (5 bases). Germline CDR1 reads KGHSH; CDR2 reads LQKENI. The CDR3 has 13 residues. The V gene lost 1 base and the J gene lost 6 bases, with 6 bases spanning the gap. CDR3 coding DNA: TGTGCCAGCTCACCACTGACAGATGAAAAACTGTTTTTT. This sequence encodes CASSPLTDEKLFF.